The text below deals with one TCR beta chain. These data belong to a study of shared clonotypes between healthy human individuals. CD45RO-negative, CCR7-positively selected cells formed the naive CD8 fraction, excluding terminally differentiated effector memory CD45RA+ cells. Investigators spread the genomic DNA of each subset evenly over several immunoSEQ plates. Using immunoSEQ multiplex PCR, the repertoire was profiled, and TCRdb retains in-frame clones only, with some absent. This sample has about 2 million clones; about 95% occur once, and the top ten carry 1% to 1.3%. V was pared by 1 base and J by 0 bases, with 6 bases between. Germline V gene lookup returns CDR1 PRHDT and CDR2 FYEKMQ (reference sequence). The length of the CDR3 is 14 residues.

The material sequenced was naive CD8+ T cells sorted from blood. This rearrangement joins TRBV13 to TRBJ1-1, with D possibly TRBD1 on 5 matching bases. The sequence was obtained from a young man in good health. The CDR3 reads CASSLDRLNTEAFF. In DNA, the CDR3 is TGTGCCAGCAGCTTAGACAGGTTGAACACTGAAGCTTTCTTT.